This T cell receptor beta chain was captured by sequencing in a study of read filtering for tumor transcriptome and immune sequencing (dated by TCRdb to 2020 to 2022). Concerning the study at large: Of the patients in the cohort, approximately 17 were male and around 14 were female, and their mean age was around 64 years, with a range of roughly 45 to 80. Whole-transcriptome libraries were prepared with the TruSeq RNA Access Library Prep Kit after DNase treatment. Using the same bone marrow samples, the study compared TCR repertoires obtained by targeted immune repertoire sequencing with those obtained by bulk whole-transcriptome sequencing. Under revised international staging, roughly eight patients fell into R-ISS I, more than 15 into R-ISS II and over five into R-ISS III. Per sample, about 3.5 to 10.27 million TCR-region mapped reads were obtained with IR-seq, compared with only about 80 to 1,400 with RNA-seq. As a main aim, a read-filtering strategy for immune repertoire data was addressed, with the specific question being whether clonotypes supported by a single read should be removed.

Study-wide findings and limitations: Single-read clonotypes made up roughly four fifths of clonotypes but about 3.3% of total reads in IR-seq, and under 75% of clonotypes and 44.6% of reads in RNA-seq. Compared with RNA-seq, IR-seq captured clonotypes at much greater depth and more reliably, and a smaller IR-seq throughput was enough to identify most of the shared clonotypes. The correlation between IR-seq and RNA-seq shared clonotype proportions rose when single-read clonotypes were removed. The sorted CD138-negative fraction was composed of a mixed bone marrow immune population rather than of purified T cells.

TCR libraries were built from roughly 400 ng RNA with the Immunoverse kit, using molecular barcoded adaptors covering alpha/delta and beta/gamma chains. TCR library preparation was performed with the same RNA that was used for transcriptome sequencing. Sequencing of the TCR libraries was done on an Illumina HiSeq 4000 with 2 x 150 cycles. The study's processing was this. Using MiXCR, which included quality filtering and error correction, TCR reads were aligned to human V, D, J and C references and then assembled into CDR3 clonotypes. The tcR package in R was used to analyze clonotype counts and gene usage diversity. Raw mapping reads were checked after the RNA-seq reads had been mapped by STAR aligner version 2.5.3a onto the human GRCh37 genome. To test how sequencing depth affected the clonotypes detected, IR-seq fastq files were randomly downsampled with Seqtk 1.3. Using fastp at Q25 and MiXCR, TCRdb reprocessed the public reads and kept productive beta chains. A single entry per CDR3 protein holds the most common genes and DNA from its merged rows. The V and J calls, along with clone size, are taken from TCRdb and not from the paper's own processing. This sample comprises 85,000 or so distinct CDR3 sequences, over 9% of them detected only once. The top ten constitute 14% to 15% of the sample.

From V the trimming removes 5 bases and from J it removes 5 bases, while the gene matches leave 9 bases of the junction unaccounted for. Including cysteine and phenylalanine, the CDR3 has 18 amino acids. The DNA shown is the 54-base CDR3, in frame from base 1. In this sample, this clonotype turned up a few times. Its antigen is unknown. Per-nucleotide qualities are absent, and no much larger clonotype sits a single base away. Every patient had bone marrow sampled at the time of active disease. Isolation of bone marrow mononuclear cells was performed by Ficoll-Hypaque density gradient centrifugation. CD138-negative cells were obtained by negative selection after labeling with CD138 magnetic microbeads on a MACS separator, removing myeloma plasma cells. Flow cytometry on an Attune NxT with CD138 antibodies was used to check the purity of the isolated cells. Total RNA was extracted with TRIzol reagent and quantified with a NanoDrop spectrophotometer. Paired RNA-seq and IR-seq were performed on the CD138-negative bone marrow sample of each patient.

Sequenced sample: a population of CD138-negative cells sorted from bone marrow. The sample's cell subset or site label, decoded: bone marrow mononuclear cells depleted of CD138+ plasma/myeloma cells by negative magnetic selection. The sequence joins TRBV12-3 or TRBV12-4 to TRBJ2-1; 16 bases in between match TRBD2. The source is a donor at least 40 years old with multiple myeloma. DNA sequence: TGTGCCAGCAGTGCATTGGGACTAGCGGGAGGGCAAGACAATGAGCAGTTCTTC. It translates to CASSALGLAGGQDNEQFF.